A single sample gave rise to the 16 T cell receptor beta chains below, sequenced in a study of cytomegalovirus exposure and HLA in healthy donors. Primers for the PCR totalled 60 Vbeta and 13 Jbeta. Sequencing was performed with immunoSEQ multiplex PCR; in TCRdb, only in-frame clones are kept and a portion is missing. The table lists around 120,000 clones, roughly 82% of them singletons. Sequenced input: PBMCs. These receptors all stem from a boy between 10 and 17 years old in good health and CMV-seronegative.

The rearrangement joins TRBV27 to TRBJ2-3; 14 bases are a match to TRBD2. Germline CDR1 reads MNHEY; CDR2 reads SMNVEV (reference sequence). V was clipped by 8 bases and J by 4 bases; unmatched bases: 11. The CDR3 has 17 amino acids. CDR3 sequence reads: CASAMLVGLAGADTQYF. CDR3 nucleotides: TGTGCCAGCGCGATGCTCGTGGGACTAGCGGGAGCAGATACGCAGTATTTT.

The chain uses TRBV11-3 and TRBJ1-1, with D perhaps TRBD1 (5 bases). Germline V gene lookup returns CDR1 SGHNT and CDR2 YENEEA. The CDR3 extends over 14 amino acids. Deletions cut 5 bases from V and 11 bases from J, with 21 bases between. The CDR3 nucleotides read TGTGCCAGCAGCCCCCGGGGGGAGGCTGGCGTGGCTTTCTTT. Encoded protein: CASSPRGEAGVAFF.

The rearrangement links TRBV6-1 to TRBJ1-1, with 9 bases fitting TRBD1. In germline, CDR1 is MNHNS, CDR2 SASEGT. This CDR3 contains 13 residues. V lost 11 bases, J lost 0 bases, and 4 bases stayed unmatched. In nucleotides, the CDR3 is TGTGCCGGGACAGGGCAATTGAACACTGAAGCTTTCTTT. Translating it yields CAGTGQLNTEAFF.

The chain links TRBV29-1 to TRBJ2-7; D unresolved. Trimming cost V 1 base and J 0 bases, with 4 bases left between them. The germline CDR1 and CDR2 sequences are SQVTM and ANQGSEA. This CDR3 has 12 residues. The CDR3 sequence is CSVEGDSYEQYF. In DNA, the CDR3 is TGCAGCGTTGAAGGAGACTCCTACGAGCAGTACTTC.

This clone was detected only a few times. The chain uses TRBV5-4 and TRBJ2-7; D is unclear. Germline V gene sequence: CDR1 SGHNT, CDR2 YYREEE (reference sequence). CDR3 size: 15 residues. Trimming removed 0 bases from V and 4 bases from J, with 14 bases in between. This CDR3 reads CASSLGIGFSYEQYF. CDR3 coding DNA: TGTGCCAGCAGCTTGGGGATCGGGTTCTCTTACGAGCAGTACTTC. The full variable domain, completed using reference TRBV5-4 and TRBJ2-7, is ETGVTQSPTHLIKTRGQQVTLRCSSQSGHNTVSWYQQALGQGPQFIFQYYREEENGRGNFPPRFSGLQFPNYSSELNVNALELDDSALYLCASSLGIGFSYEQYFGPGTRLTVT.

The rearrangement joins TRBV10-2 to TRBJ1-1; 9 nucleotides align to TRBD1. This CDR3 is built from 13 residues. Germline values: CDR1 WSHSY, CDR2 SAAADI. V shed 9 bases, J shed 1 base, and the junction held 3 bases outside the gene matches. CDR3 DNA sequence: TGCGCCAGTCAGACAGGGGGGAACACTGAAGCTTTCTTT. It codes for CASQTGGNTEAFF.

This chain joins TRBV6-1 and TRBJ1-2; D unclear. CDR1 and CDR2 (germline): MNHNS, SASEGT. Trimming took 6 bases from V and 0 from J, leaving 8 bases between them. There are 13 residues in the CDR3. CDR3 DNA: TGTGCCAGCAGGGACGGGGCTAACTATGGCTACACCTTC. Residues: CASRDGANYGYTF.

The table lists this clone with a few counts. This chain links TRBV29-1 with TRBJ1-1; D call uncertain. Per germline, CDR1 SQVTM and CDR2 ANQGSEA. The CDR3 length is 13 residues. Trimming pared 3 bases from V and 3 bases from J, leaving 11 bases between. In DNA form, the CDR3 reads TGCAGCGTTGAGCCCCCCGGGGACACTGAAGCTTTCTTT. Its protein product is CSVEPPGDTEAFF.

V usage is TRBV4-1 and J usage is TRBJ2-2, with 7 bases that match TRBD1. V lost 1 base and J lost 3; bases outside the gene matches: 5. Germline values: CDR1 MGHRA, CDR2 YSYEKL. The CDR3 runs 16 residues. The CDR3 sequence: CASSQAGTAHTGELFF. CDR3 DNA sequence: TGCGCCAGCAGCCAAGCCGGGACAGCTCACACCGGGGAGCTGTTTTTT.

This clone was picked up a small number of times. The chain couples TRBV20-1 to TRBJ1-4; the match to TRBD1 covers 7 bases. The CDR3 totals 11 residues. Germline lookup yields CDR1 DFQATT and CDR2 SNEGSKA (reference sequence). V was clipped by 6 bases and J by 8 bases; unmatched bases: 3. For the CDR3, the DNA is TGCAGTGCAAACAGGGGAGAAAAACTGTTTTTT. Translating gives CSANRGEKLFF.

The chain recombines TRBV6-1 with TRBJ1-5; 8 bases fit TRBD1. V shed 4 bases, J shed 4 bases, and the junction held 6 bases outside the gene matches. CDR3 size: 15 residues. Per the germline V gene, CDR1 is MNHNS and CDR2 is SASEGT. This CDR3 is CASSGADRENQPQHF. CDR3 in DNA: TGTGCCAGCAGTGGGGCGGACAGGGAGAATCAGCCCCAGCATTTT.

The V call is TRBV7-9, the J call TRBJ2-1; TRBD2 agrees at 7 bases. V gave up 3 bases and J gave up 7 bases; unmatched junction bases: 9. Germline CDR1 is SEHNR and CDR2 is FQNEAQ (reference sequence). This CDR3 has 15 amino acids. This chain's CDR3 is CASSLGVPGGNEQFF. The DNA for the CDR3 is TGTGCCAGCAGCTTGGGCGTCCCCGGGGGGAATGAGCAGTTCTTC.

This chain connects TRBV6-1 to TRBJ2-3, with TRBD1 identical over 7 bases. The V and J ends lost 6 bases and 7 bases, in that order; junction bases with no gene match: 13. The CDR3 sequence is 15 residues long. From germline, CDR1 is MNHNS and CDR2 SASEGT. The CDR3, as DNA: TGTGCCAGCAGGCCCTCGGGACAGTTCATGTATACGCAGTATTTT. Its translation is CASRPSGQFMYTQYF.

The chain recombines TRBV4-1 with TRBJ1-1; D is possibly TRBD1 (5 bases). The germline V gene encodes CDR1 MGHRA and CDR2 YSYEKL. V gave up 1 base and J gave up 4 bases, with 13 bases separating them. This CDR3 comprises 15 residues. CDR3 residues: CASSQGGDLGTEAFF. CDR3 in DNA: TGCGCCAGCAGCCAAGGGGGGGACCTGGGCACTGAAGCTTTCTTT.

The CDR3 spells CASSVTGGNNEQYF. CDR3 DNA sequence: TGTGCCAGCAGTGTAACAGGGGGCAACAACGAGCAGTACTTC. The gene calls are TRBV7-2 and TRBJ2-7; 9 bases align to TRBD1. J was trimmed by 5 bases and V by 6 bases; bases with no gene match: 8. In germline, CDR1 is SGHTA, CDR2 FQGNSA. The CDR3 consists of 14 residues.

The chain recombines TRBV9 with TRBJ2-1; D perhaps matches TRBD2 (6 bases). The ends were cut back, 3 bases at V and 8 bases at J, with 18 bases in the middle. CDR1 and CDR2 from the germline V gene are SGDLS and YYNGEE. This CDR3 region has 15 residues. The CDR3 region is CASSAERLGSDEQFF. The CDR3 DNA reads TGTGCCAGCAGCGCGGAACGACTAGGGTCCGATGAGCAGTTCTTC.